A single sample is the source of the 25 T cell receptor beta chains below, sequenced in a study of PD-1 blockade in mismatch repair-deficient tumors. Only in-frame clones appear in the TCRdb table, and some are missing; sequencing was by immunoSEQ multiplex PCR. The table lists under 50,000 clones, over 75% of them singletons. The sample was PBMCs, taken before pembrolizumab treatment. The receptors come from an adult with mismatch repair-deficient cancer.

The genes are TRBV19 and TRBJ2-7; the D gene could be TRBD1 or TRBD2 (6 bases each). CDR1 is LNHDA, CDR2 SQIVND, per germline (reference sequence). CDR3 size: 13 residues. The V end was cut by 7 bases, the J end by 5 bases, with 15 bases between. CDR3 loop: CASMEQGRNEQYF. The CDR3 DNA is TGTGCCAGTATGGAGCAGGGGAGGAACGAGCAGTACTTC.

The chain is built from TRBV2 and TRBJ1-4; tentative D call: TRBD1 (6 bases). CDR1 is SNHLY and CDR2 is FYNNEI in the germline V gene. V lost 7 bases and J lost 5, with 29 bases in between. CDR3 length equals 19 residues. CDR3 sequence reads: CASIDLWRTELKRNEKLFF. In DNA form, the CDR3 reads TGTGCCAGCATCGACCTTTGGAGGACAGAATTAAAAAGAAATGAAAAACTGTTTTTT.

The V gene is TRBV6-5, the J gene TRBJ1-1, with D possibly TRBD1 on 5 matching bases. Germline CDR1 reads MNHEY; CDR2 reads SVGAGI. With 6 bases removed from V and 0 bases from J, the gap between germline ends came to 14 bases. This CDR3 is 15 amino acids long. CDR3 nucleotide sequence: TGTGCCAGCAGCCTAGACAGCCTAATGAACACTGAAGCTTTCTTT. Protein: CASSLDSLMNTEAFF.

The chain couples TRBV6-5 to TRBJ1-1; tentative D call: TRBD1 (5 bases). Germline CDR1 reads MNHEY; CDR2 reads SVGAGI. The germline V and J ends were trimmed by 0 bases and 1 base, with 9 bases remaining between them. The CDR3 covers 15 residues. CDR3 protein: CASSYSRGRNTEAFF. CDR3 bases: TGTGCCAGCAGTTACTCTCGGGGGAGGAACACTGAAGCTTTCTTT.

The chain recombines TRBV7-2 with TRBJ2-7; 9 nucleotides agree with TRBD1. The CDR3 spans 15 residues. Germline V gene lookup returns CDR1 SGHTA and CDR2 FQGNSA. J lost 3 bases, V lost 1 base, and 4 bases had no gene match. CDR3 DNA sequence: TGTGCCAGCAGCTTAGGGGGACAGGGAGTCTACGAGCAGTACTTC. Amino acids: CASSLGGQGVYEQYF.

The J gene is TRBJ1-2, the V gene TRBV11-2; a possible D gene is TRBD1 (6 bases). CDR1 is SGHAT, CDR2 FQNNGV, per germline. V lost 4 bases, J lost 4 bases, and 19 bases lay in between. This CDR3 is built from 16 residues. CDR3 coding DNA: TGTGCCAGCAGCTCCGTTTCTAGTGGACAGATCTATGGCTACACCTTC. It yields the protein CASSSVSSGQIYGYTF.

The chain links TRBV5-4 to TRBJ2-1, with D possibly TRBD1 on 5 matching bases. The CDR3 runs to 15 residues. Trimming left V 1 base short and J 6 bases short, with 14 bases between. The germline V gene has CDR1 SGHNT and CDR2 YYREEE (reference sequence). DNA of the CDR3: TGTGCCAGCAGCTTGAAGGCAGGGATTATCAATGAGCAGTTCTTC. Protein sequence: CASSLKAGIINEQFF.

This sequence joins TRBV27 and TRBJ2-7; D not resolved. Trimming took 4 bases from V and 4 from J, leaving 5 bases between them. Germline values: CDR1 MNHEY, CDR2 SMNVEV (reference sequence). The length of the CDR3 is 11 residues. CDR3 nucleotides: TGTGCCAGCAGTTCCCCTTACGAGCAGTACTTC. This translates into CASSSPYEQYF.

This clone was detected only a few times. The chain links TRBV19 to TRBJ2-5; D ambiguous. The CDR3 has 14 residues. The V end was cut by 1 base, the J end by 5 bases, with 11 bases between. Germline CDR1 LNHDA, CDR2 SQIVND (reference sequence). In DNA, the CDR3 is TGTGCCAGTAGTATAGGGCCGCTCGTGGAGACCCAGTACTTC. It encodes CASSIGPLVETQYF. Full variable domain (outside the CDR3, taken from reference TRBV19 and TRBJ2-5): DGGITQSPKYLFRKEGQNVTLSCEQNLNHDAMYWYRQDPGQGLRLIYYSQIVNDFQKGDIAEGYSVSREKKESFPLTVTSAQKNPTAFYLCASSIGPLVETQYFGPGTRLLVL.

The chain recombines TRBV18 with TRBJ1-4; 7 nucleotides agree with TRBD1. The V gene end was trimmed by 3 bases and the J gene end by 1 base; junction bases not matched to a gene: 2. This CDR3 contains 15 residues. CDR1 is KGHSH and CDR2 is LQKENI in the germline V gene. CDR3 in amino acids: CASSPAGGTNEKLFF. The CDR3, as DNA: TGTGCCAGCTCACCCGCAGGGGGAACTAATGAAAAACTGTTTTTT.

The chain recombines TRBV15 with TRBJ2-7; TRBD2 matches 8 bases. The CDR3 is 14 residues long. CDR1 is LNHNV and CDR2 is YYDKDF in the germline V gene (reference sequence). After removal of 4 bases from V and 0 bases from J, the junction contained 2 bases not matched to a gene. CDR3 in amino acids: CATSTGGNSYEQYF. The CDR3 DNA reads TGTGCCACCAGCACGGGGGGGAACTCCTACGAGCAGTACTTC.

The chain has TRBV9 and TRBJ2-3; the D is unclear. Germline loops: CDR1 SGDLS, CDR2 YYNGEE. V shed 0 bases and J shed 4 bases, with 15 bases lying between them. The CDR3 is made up of 16 amino acids. This CDR3 is CASSVEEYLFPDTQYF. The DNA of the CDR3 is TGTGCCAGCAGCGTAGAAGAGTATCTCTTCCCAGATACGCAGTATTTT.

The chain employs TRBV9 and TRBJ2-6; maybe TRBD1 (6 bases). V was pared by 1 base and J by 0 bases, with 17 bases between. The CDR3 covers 19 residues. The germline V gene encodes CDR1 SGDLS and CDR2 YYNGEE. The chain's CDR3 is CASSVRRGGAASGANVLTF. CDR3 nucleotide sequence: TGTGCCAGCAGCGTACGTCGTGGGGGCGCTGCCTCTGGGGCCAACGTCCTGACTTTC. Looking up the rest from reference TRBV9 and TRBJ2-6 gives the full variable domain: DSGVTQTPKHLITATGQRVTLRCSPRSGDLSVYWYQQSLDQGLQFLIQYYNGEERAKGNILERFSAQQFPDLHSELNLSSLELGDSALYFCASSVRRGGAASGANVLTFGAGSRLTVL.

Sample share makes this clone medium-sized (0.01 to 0.1%). The chain combines TRBV28 with TRBJ1-2; TRBD1 matches at 10 bases. Germline V gene sequence: CDR1 MDHEN, CDR2 SYDVKM. The CDR3 has 16 residues. V was clipped by 3 bases and J by 4 bases; unmatched bases: 8. The CDR3 spells CASSFSRTGGGYGYTF. CDR3 nucleotides: TGTGCCAGCAGTTTCTCCCGGACAGGGGGAGGCTATGGCTACACCTTC.

The CDR3 region is CASSETGTGNEKLFF. The DNA of the CDR3 is TGTGCCAGCAGTGAGACCGGGACAGGGAACGAAAAACTGTTTTTT. V usage is TRBV25-1 and J usage is TRBJ1-4; 9 nucleotides line up with TRBD1. The CDR3 totals 15 residues. V lost 3 bases, J lost 8 bases, and 7 bases stayed unmatched. Germline V CDR1 and CDR2: MGHDK, SYGVNS.

The chain has TRBV28 and TRBJ2-5; D is unresolved. Per germline, CDR1 MDHEN and CDR2 SYDVKM. The CDR3 spans 21 residues. Trimming pared 2 bases from V and 5 bases from J, leaving 33 bases between. The CDR3 DNA sequence: TGTGCCAGCAGTTTAGGGGTCTTTCCCCCCCCCAAGGGCAAAAAATGGGAGACCCAGTACTTC. Encoded protein: CASSLGVFPPPKGKKWETQYF.

The chain carries TRBV5-1 and TRBJ1-4; D is undetermined. Trimming shortened V by 1 base and J by 4 bases, and 5 bases separated the two germline ends. CDR1 is SGHRS and CDR2 is YFSETQ in the germline V gene. The CDR3 covers 13 residues. The CDR3 DNA reads as TGCGCCAGCAGCTTGTTGGGTAATGAAAAACTGTTTTTT. Its translation: CASSLLGNEKLFF.

This clone has a single count. The V gene is TRBV7-2, the J gene TRBJ1-5; the match to TRBD1 covers 9 bases. Germline CDR1 is SGHTA and CDR2 is FQGNSA. Trimming at V came to 6 bases and at J to 0 bases, leaving 9 bases not matched to a gene. The CDR3 is 17 amino acids. CDR3 residues: CASSRDRGRPSNQPQHF. The CDR3 region has the DNA TGTGCCAGCAGTCGTGACAGGGGGAGGCCTAGCAATCAGCCCCAGCATTTT.

J is TRBJ2-7 and V is TRBV5-6, with TRBD1 matching 7 bases. The CDR3 loop spans 17 amino acids. With V trimmed by 1 base and J by 2 bases, 12 bases remained unmatched. Germline V gene sequence: CDR1 SGHDT, CDR2 YYEEEE. The CDR3: CASSLRRTGKNPYEQYF. The DNA for the CDR3 is TGTGCCAGCAGCTTGAGGAGGACAGGTAAAAATCCCTACGAGCAGTACTTC.

In this sample, this clone is medium-sized. This chain links TRBV12-1 with TRBJ2-7. TRBV12-1 is a listed pseudogene. The CDR3 covers 16 residues. CDR3 in amino acids: CASSFWVTGPYYEQYF. The CDR3 nucleotides read TGTGCCAGCAGCTTTTGGGTCACTGGACCTTACTACGAGCAGTACTTC.

V and J are TRBV6-5 and TRBJ1-2; D uncertain. The germline V and J ends were trimmed by 4 bases and 4 bases, with 13 bases remaining between them. Germline lookup yields CDR1 MNHEY and CDR2 SVGAGI. CDR3 length equals 14 residues. CDR3 coding DNA: TGTGCCAGCAGTTTCGACAAGGCTCCCTATGGCTACACCTTC. The encoded protein is CASSFDKAPYGYTF.

The chain employs TRBV5-8 and TRBJ1-2; no reliable D call. V was pared by 4 bases and J by 10 bases, with 14 bases between. CDR3 size: 12 residues. CDR1 and CDR2 (germline): SGHTS, YDEGEE. CDR3 sequence (DNA): TGTGCCAGCAGCCTAGAGACGAGCTACTACACCTTC. Amino acid sequence: CASSLETSYYTF.

The rearrangement uses TRBV7-8 and TRBJ2-5; the match to TRBD2 covers 9 bases. The germline V gene encodes CDR1 SGHVS and CDR2 FQNEAQ. This CDR3 contains 16 residues. Trimming removed 5 bases from V and 1 base from J; junction bases left unmatched: 8. The CDR3 DNA reads as TGTGCCAGCAGCCCCCTTAGCGGGAGAGGCCAAGAGACCCAGTACTTC. It codes for CASSPLSGRGQETQYF.

The chain carries TRBV6-1 and TRBJ2-7, with D perhaps matching TRBD2 (6 bases). Germline CDR1 and CDR2: MNHNS and SASEGT. The CDR3 has 14 residues. V was clipped by 4 bases and J by 3 bases, with 13 bases between them. CDR3 DNA: TGTGCCAGCAGTGTTGGAGGGAACCGCTACGAGCAGTACTTC. Translated: CASSVGGNRYEQYF.

The sample holds a few counts of this clone. The chain employs TRBV5-6 and TRBJ1-5; 9 positions agree with TRBD1. After removal of 4 bases from V and 7 bases from J, the junction contained 3 bases not matched to a gene. Looked up from germline, CDR1 is SGHDT and CDR2 is YYEEEE. The CDR3 is 13 amino acids. The DNA of the CDR3 is TGTGCCAGCAGCCGGACAGGGGCCCAGCCCCAGCATTTT. It encodes CASSRTGAQPQHF. The full variable domain, completed using reference TRBV5-6 and TRBJ1-5, is DAGVTQSPTHLIKTRGQQVTLRCSPKSGHDTVSWYQQALGQGPQFIFQYYEEEERQRGNFPDRFSGHQFPNYSSELNVNALLLGDSALYLCASSRTGAQPQHFGDGTRLSIL.